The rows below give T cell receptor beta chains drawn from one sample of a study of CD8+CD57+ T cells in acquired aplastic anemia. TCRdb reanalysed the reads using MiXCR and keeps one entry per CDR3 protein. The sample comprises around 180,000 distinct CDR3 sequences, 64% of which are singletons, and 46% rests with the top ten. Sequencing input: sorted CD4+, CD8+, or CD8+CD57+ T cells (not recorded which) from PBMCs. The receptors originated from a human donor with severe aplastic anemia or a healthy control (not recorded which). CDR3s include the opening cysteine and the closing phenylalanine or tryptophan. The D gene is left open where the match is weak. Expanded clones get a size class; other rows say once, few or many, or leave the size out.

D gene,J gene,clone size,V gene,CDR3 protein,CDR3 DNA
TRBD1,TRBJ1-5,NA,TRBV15,CATKDRGNQPQHF,TGTGCCACCAAGGACAGGGGGAATCAGCCCCAGCATTTT
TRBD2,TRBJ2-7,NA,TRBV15,CATSRDVASGNYEQYF,TGTGCCACCAGCAGAGATGTCGCTAGCGGAAACTACGAGCAGTACTTC
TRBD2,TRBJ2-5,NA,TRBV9,CASSAGTIKETQYF,TGTGCCAGCAGTGCCGGGACTATTAAAGAGACCCAGTACTTC
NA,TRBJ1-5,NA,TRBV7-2,CASSLGVQNQPQHF,TGTGCCAGCAGCTTAGGTGTACAGAATCAGCCCCAGCATTTT
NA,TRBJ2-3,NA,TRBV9,CASSVPAEDTQYF,TGTGCCAGCAGCGTACCAGCCGAAGATACGCAGTATTTT
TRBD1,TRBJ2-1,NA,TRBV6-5,CASRSYSGTGVYNEQFF,TGTGCCAGCAGGTCATACTCCGGGACAGGGGTCTACAATGAGCAGTTCTTC
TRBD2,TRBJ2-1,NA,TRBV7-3,CASSLGTTINSYNEQFF,TGTGCCAGCAGCCTGGGGACTACCATAAACTCCTACAATGAGCAGTTCTTC
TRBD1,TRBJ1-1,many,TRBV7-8,CASSYLGTGDSEAFF,TGTGCCAGCAGCTACCTAGGGACAGGGGACTCAGAAGCTTTCTTT
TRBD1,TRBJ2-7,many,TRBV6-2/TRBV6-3,CASSSIGTGAYYEQYF,TGTGCCAGCAGTTCGATCGGGACAGGGGCCTACTACGAGCAGTACTTC
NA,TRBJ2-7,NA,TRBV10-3,CAISGWAVVDEQYF,TGTGCCATCTCGGGGTGGGCCGTTGTCGATGAGCAGTACTTC
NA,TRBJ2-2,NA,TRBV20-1,CSAVDLGARTGELFF,TGCAGTGCAGTCGACCTCGGGGCTCGCACCGGGGAGCTGTTTTTT
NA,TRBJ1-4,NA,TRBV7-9,CASSLSANEKLFF,TGTGCCAGCAGCTTATCGGCTAATGAAAAACTGTTTTTT
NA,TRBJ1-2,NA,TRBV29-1,CSVSGAYGYTF,TGCAGCGTTTCTGGGGCATATGGCTACACCTTC
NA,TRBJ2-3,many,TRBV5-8,CASSRRTASTDTQYF,TGTGCCAGCAGCCGAAGGACAGCTAGCACAGATACGCAGTATTTT
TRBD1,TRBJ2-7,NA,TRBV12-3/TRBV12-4,CASSPPGTGPFEQYF,TGTGCCAGCAGCCCTCCCGGGACAGGGCCCTTTGAGCAGTACTTC
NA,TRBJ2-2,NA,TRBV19,CASSSGMNTGELFF,TGTGCCAGTAGTAGCGGGATGAACACCGGGGAGCTGTTTTTT
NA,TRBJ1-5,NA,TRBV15,CATSMGPTMSKPQHF,TGTGCCACCAGCATGGGACCTACGATGTCTAAGCCCCAGCATTTT
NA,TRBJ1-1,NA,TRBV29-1,CSVDGQPAFF,TGCAGCGTTGACGGACAGCCAGCTTTCTTT
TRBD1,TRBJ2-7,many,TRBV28,CASGGQGGYEQYF,TGTGCCAGCGGGGGACAGGGCGGCTACGAGCAGTACTTC
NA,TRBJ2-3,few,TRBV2,CASSEFTQYF,TGTGCCAGCAGTGAGTTTACGCAGTATTTT
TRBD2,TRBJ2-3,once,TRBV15,CATSSSGGASTDTQYF,TGTGCCACCAGCAGTAGCGGGGGGGCTAGCACAGATACGCAGTATTTT
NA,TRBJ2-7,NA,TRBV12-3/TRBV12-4,CASSLWGPYEQYF,TGTGCCAGCAGTTTATGGGGGCCGTACGAGCAGTACTTC
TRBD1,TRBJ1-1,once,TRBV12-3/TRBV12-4,CASRPEAGTGLRNTEAFF,TGTGCCAGCAGACCAGAGGCCGGGACAGGGTTACGGAACACTGAAGCTTTCTTT
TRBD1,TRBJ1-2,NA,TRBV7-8,CASSASAVGDRDRGYTF,TGTGCCAGCAGCGCATCCGCGGTCGGAGACAGGGACCGAGGCTACACCTTC
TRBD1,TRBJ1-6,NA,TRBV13,CASSPRTGPSPLHF,TGTGCCAGCAGCCCCCGGACAGGTCCTTCACCCCTCCACTTT
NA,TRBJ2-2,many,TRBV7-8,CASSPQAYSTNTGELFF,TGTGCCAGCAGCCCTCAGGCGTACAGTACGAACACCGGGGAGCTGTTTTTT
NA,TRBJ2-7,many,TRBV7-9,CASSQSDTPSYEQYF,TGCGCCAGCAGCCAATCGGATACACCGTCCTACGAGCAGTACTTC
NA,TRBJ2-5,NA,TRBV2,CASRLETQYF,TGTGCCAGCAGATTGGAGACCCAGTACTTC
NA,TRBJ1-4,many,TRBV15,CATSTGDSYEKLFF,TGTGCCACCAGCACGGGGGATTCTTATGAAAAACTGTTTTTT
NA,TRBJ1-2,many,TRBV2,CASKSYGYTF,TGTGCCAGCAAAAGCTATGGCTACACCTTC
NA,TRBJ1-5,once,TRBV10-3,CAISESGGRQPQHF,TGTGCCATCAGTGAGTCCGGTGGCCGACAGCCCCAGCATTTT
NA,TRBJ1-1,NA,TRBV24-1,CATSDSVNTEAFF,TGTGCCACCAGTGACTCAGTGAACACTGAAGCTTTCTTT
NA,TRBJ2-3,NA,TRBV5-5,CASSLVTDTQCF,TGTGCCAGCAGCTTGGTCACAGATACGCAGTGTTTT
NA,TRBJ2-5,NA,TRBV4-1,CASSRPTQETQYF,TGCGCCAGCAGCCGACCCACTCAAGAGACCCAGTACTTC
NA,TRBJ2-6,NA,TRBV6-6,CASNEGNSGANVLTF,TGTGCCAGCAATGAGGGGAACTCTGGGGCCAACGTCCTGACTTTC
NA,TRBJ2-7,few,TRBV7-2,CASSASRGKYEQYF,TGTGCCAGCAGCGCTTCCAGGGGCAAATACGAGCAGTACTTC
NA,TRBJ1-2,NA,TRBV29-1,CSVGDRPGYTF,TGCAGCGTCGGGGACCGACCGGGCTACACCTTC
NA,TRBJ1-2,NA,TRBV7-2,CASSSSGTTNYGYTF,TGTGCCAGCAGCTCATCCGGGACAACTAACTATGGCTACACCTTC
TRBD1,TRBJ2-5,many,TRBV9,CASSVGGQGRQETQYF,TGTGCCAGCAGCGTAGGGGGACAGGGACGCCAAGAGACCCAGTACTTC
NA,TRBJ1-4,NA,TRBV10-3,CAITAELNEKLFF,TGTGCCATCACCGCGGAACTCAATGAAAAACTGTTTTTT
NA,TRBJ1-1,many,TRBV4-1,CASSQAKSMNTEAFF,TGCGCCAGCAGCCAAGCGAAATCCATGAACACTGAAGCTTTCTTT
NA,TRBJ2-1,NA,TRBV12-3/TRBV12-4,CASRDRFNEQFF,TGTGCCAGCAGGGACAGATTCAATGAGCAGTTCTTC
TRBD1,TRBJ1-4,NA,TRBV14,CASSRKQGAFEKLFF,TGTGCCAGCAGCCGGAAACAGGGGGCATTTGAAAAACTGTTTTTT
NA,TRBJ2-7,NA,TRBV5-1,CASTTVSGTYEQYF,TGCGCCAGCACCACAGTTAGCGGTACCTACGAGCAGTACTTC
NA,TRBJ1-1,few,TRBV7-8,CASSLVFGNTEAFF,TGTGCCAGCAGCTTAGTGTTCGGGAACACTGAAGCTTTCTTT
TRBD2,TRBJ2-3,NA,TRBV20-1,CSAPPGLAGGTDTQYF,TGCAGTGCTCCCCCCGGACTAGCGGGGGGTACAGATACGCAGTATTTT
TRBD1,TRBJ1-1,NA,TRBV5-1,CASSVDRGRTEAFF,TGCGCCAGCAGCGTGGACAGGGGGAGGACTGAAGCTTTCTTT
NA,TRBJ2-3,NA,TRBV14,CASSQRTPPPDTQYF,TGTGCCAGCAGCCAGCGGACTCCGCCACCAGATACGCAGTATTTT
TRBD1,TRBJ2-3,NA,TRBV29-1,CSVERTGGMYTDTQYF,TGCAGCGTTGAAAGGACAGGGGGCATGTACACAGATACGCAGTATTTT